The rows below give T cell receptor beta chains drawn from one sample of a study of blood T cell repertoires in COVID-19. The repertoire was sequenced with immunoSEQ multiplex PCR; TCRdb's copy has only in-frame clones and lacks some. In the table there are about 190,000 clones, around 80% of which are singletons. Input material: peripheral blood. Source of these receptors: a man between 60 and 70 years old with acute or convalescent COVID-19. CDR3s include the opening cysteine and the closing phenylalanine or tryptophan. A D gene is named only where the DNA matches it firmly. Clone size appears in some rows only: once, few, many, or a class for an expanded clone.

V gene: TRBV20-1
D gene: NA
J gene: TRBJ2-1
clone size: NA
CDR3 DNA: TGCAGTGCTAGTTCCCTAGAAGGGGCCTACAATGAGCAGTTCTTC
CDR3 protein: CSASSLEGAYNEQFF

V gene: TRBV27
D gene: NA
J gene: TRBJ1-2
clone size: NA
CDR3 DNA: TGTGCCAGCAGTTTCCAGGACTTCAGGGGTGGCTACACCTTC
CDR3 protein: CASSFQDFRGGYTF

V gene: TRBV4-3
D gene: TRBD1
J gene: TRBJ1-1
clone size: NA
CDR3 DNA: TGCGCCAGCAGCCGAGGGACAGGGAGAAACACTGAAGCTTTCTTT
CDR3 protein: CASSRGTGRNTEAFF

V gene: TRBV2
D gene: NA
J gene: TRBJ2-5
clone size: once
CDR3 DNA: TGTGCCAGCCCAAAGCGTGTCCAAGAGACCCAGTACTTC
CDR3 protein: CASPKRVQETQYF

V gene: TRBV2
D gene: NA
J gene: TRBJ1-1
clone size: NA
CDR3 DNA: TGTGCCAGCAATTACTTTGGGAACACTGAAGCTTTCTTT
CDR3 protein: CASNYFGNTEAFF

V gene: TRBV10-1
D gene: NA
J gene: TRBJ2-7
clone size: NA
CDR3 DNA: TGCGCCAGCAGTGAGTCGACAGATACCTACGAGCAGTACTTC
CDR3 protein: CASSESTDTYEQYF

V gene: TRBV28
D gene: NA
J gene: TRBJ1-5
clone size: NA
CDR3 DNA: TGTACCCAAACAGGGAACAATCAGCCCCAGCATTTT
CDR3 protein: CTQTGNNQPQHF

V gene: TRBV9
D gene: TRBD2
J gene: TRBJ2-1
clone size: NA
CDR3 DNA: TGTGCCAGCAGCGATAATAACTTAGCGGGAGTTGAGGATGAGCAGTTCTTC
CDR3 protein: CASSDNNLAGVEDEQFF

V gene: TRBV2
D gene: TRBD1
J gene: TRBJ1-2
clone size: NA
CDR3 DNA: TGTGCCAGCAATCCAGGCCGGACAGGGATCTACACCTTC
CDR3 protein: CASNPGRTGIYTF

V gene: TRBV27
D gene: TRBD1
J gene: TRBJ1-5
clone size: NA
CDR3 DNA: TGTGCCAGCAGTTCGGACAGGGTGGGAAATCAGCCCCAGCATTTT
CDR3 protein: CASSSDRVGNQPQHF

V gene: TRBV18
D gene: NA
J gene: TRBJ1-6
clone size: NA
CDR3 DNA: TGTGCCAGCTCACCATTGGCAGTGGAGTCACCCCTCCACTTT
CDR3 protein: CASSPLAVESPLHF

V gene: TRBV4-2
D gene: NA
J gene: TRBJ1-3
clone size: few
CDR3 DNA: TGTGCCAGCAGCCAAGACGGGGGGCGCGGAAACACCATATATTTT
CDR3 protein: CASSQDGGRGNTIYF

V gene: TRBV5-1
D gene: TRBD2
J gene: TRBJ2-1
clone size: NA
CDR3 DNA: TGCGCCAGCAGCTTGGCTAGCGGGGTCTACAATGAGCAGTTCTTC
CDR3 protein: CASSLASGVYNEQFF

V gene: TRBV5-1
D gene: NA
J gene: TRBJ2-2
clone size: few
CDR3 DNA: TGCGCCAGCAGCTTGGTGCAGGGGAACGGGGAGCTGTTTTTT
CDR3 protein: CASSLVQGNGELFF

V gene: TRBV3-1/TRBV3-2
D gene: NA
J gene: TRBJ2-7
clone size: NA
CDR3 DNA: TGTGCCAGCAGCCAGGACACGACGAGAACCTACGAGCAGTACTTC
CDR3 protein: CASSQDTTRTYEQYF

V gene: TRBV7-8
D gene: TRBD2
J gene: TRBJ2-3
clone size: NA
CDR3 DNA: TGTGCCAGCAGCCGCGGGGGTAGCACAGATACGCAGTATTTT
CDR3 protein: CASSRGGSTDTQYF

V gene: TRBV15
D gene: TRBD1
J gene: TRBJ1-4
clone size: NA
CDR3 DNA: TGTGCCACCAGCCAGCTTCACCGCCAAACAGACAGGGTCAGGGAACTGTTTTTT
CDR3 protein: CATSQLHRQTDRVRELFF

V gene: TRBV24-1
D gene: TRBD2
J gene: TRBJ2-1
clone size: NA
CDR3 DNA: TGTGCCACCAGTGATCCTGGGCAACGGGAGGGGGTCTACAATGAGCAGTTCTTC
CDR3 protein: CATSDPGQREGVYNEQFF